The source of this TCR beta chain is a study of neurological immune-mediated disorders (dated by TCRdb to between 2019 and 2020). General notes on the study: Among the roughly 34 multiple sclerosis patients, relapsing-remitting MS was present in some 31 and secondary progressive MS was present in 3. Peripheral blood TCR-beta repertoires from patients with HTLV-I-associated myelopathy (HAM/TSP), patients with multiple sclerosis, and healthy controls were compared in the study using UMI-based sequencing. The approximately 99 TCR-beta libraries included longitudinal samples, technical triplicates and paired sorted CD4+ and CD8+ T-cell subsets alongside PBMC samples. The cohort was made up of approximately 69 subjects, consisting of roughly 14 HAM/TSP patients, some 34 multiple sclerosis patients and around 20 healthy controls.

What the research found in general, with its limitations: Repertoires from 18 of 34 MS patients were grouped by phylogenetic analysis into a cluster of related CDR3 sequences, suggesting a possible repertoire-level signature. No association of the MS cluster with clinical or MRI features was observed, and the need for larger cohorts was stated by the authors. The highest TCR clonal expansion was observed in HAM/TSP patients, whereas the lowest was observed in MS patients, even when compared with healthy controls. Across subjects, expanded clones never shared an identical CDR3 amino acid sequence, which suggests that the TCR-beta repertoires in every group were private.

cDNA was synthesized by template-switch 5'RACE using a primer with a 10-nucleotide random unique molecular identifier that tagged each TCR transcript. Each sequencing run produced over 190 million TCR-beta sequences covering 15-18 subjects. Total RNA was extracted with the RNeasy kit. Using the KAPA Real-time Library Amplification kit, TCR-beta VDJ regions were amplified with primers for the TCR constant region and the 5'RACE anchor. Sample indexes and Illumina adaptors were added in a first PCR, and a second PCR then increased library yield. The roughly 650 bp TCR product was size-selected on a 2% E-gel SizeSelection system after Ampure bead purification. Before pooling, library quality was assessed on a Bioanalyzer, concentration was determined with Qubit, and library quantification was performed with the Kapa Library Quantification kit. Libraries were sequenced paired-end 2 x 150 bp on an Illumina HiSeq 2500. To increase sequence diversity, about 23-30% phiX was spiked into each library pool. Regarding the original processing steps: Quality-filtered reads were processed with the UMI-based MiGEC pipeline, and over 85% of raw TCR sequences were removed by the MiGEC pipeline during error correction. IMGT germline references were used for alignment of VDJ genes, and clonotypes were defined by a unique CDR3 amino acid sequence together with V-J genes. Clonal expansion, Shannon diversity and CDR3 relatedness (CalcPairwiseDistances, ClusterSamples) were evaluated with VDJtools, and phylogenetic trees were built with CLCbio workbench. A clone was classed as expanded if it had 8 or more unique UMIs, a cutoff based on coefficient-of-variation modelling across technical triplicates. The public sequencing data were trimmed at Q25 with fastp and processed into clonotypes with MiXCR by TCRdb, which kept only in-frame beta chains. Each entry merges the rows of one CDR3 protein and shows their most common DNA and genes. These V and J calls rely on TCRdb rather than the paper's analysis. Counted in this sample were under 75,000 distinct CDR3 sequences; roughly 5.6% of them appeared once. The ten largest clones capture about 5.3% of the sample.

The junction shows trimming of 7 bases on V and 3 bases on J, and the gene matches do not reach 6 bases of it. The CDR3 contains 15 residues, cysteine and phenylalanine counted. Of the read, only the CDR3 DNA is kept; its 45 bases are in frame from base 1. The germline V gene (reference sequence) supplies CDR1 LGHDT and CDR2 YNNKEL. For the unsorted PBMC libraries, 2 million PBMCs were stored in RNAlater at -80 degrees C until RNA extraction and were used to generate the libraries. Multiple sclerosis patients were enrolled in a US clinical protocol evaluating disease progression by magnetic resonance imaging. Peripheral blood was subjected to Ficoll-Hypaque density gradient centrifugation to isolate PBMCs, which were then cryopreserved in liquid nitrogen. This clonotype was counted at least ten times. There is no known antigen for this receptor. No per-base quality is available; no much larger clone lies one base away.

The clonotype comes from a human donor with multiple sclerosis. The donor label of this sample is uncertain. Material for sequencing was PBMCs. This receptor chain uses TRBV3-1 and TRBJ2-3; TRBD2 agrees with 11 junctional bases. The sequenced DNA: TGTGCCAGCACCGCCGGGACTAGCGGTACAGATACGCAGTATTTT. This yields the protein CASTAGTSGTDTQYF.